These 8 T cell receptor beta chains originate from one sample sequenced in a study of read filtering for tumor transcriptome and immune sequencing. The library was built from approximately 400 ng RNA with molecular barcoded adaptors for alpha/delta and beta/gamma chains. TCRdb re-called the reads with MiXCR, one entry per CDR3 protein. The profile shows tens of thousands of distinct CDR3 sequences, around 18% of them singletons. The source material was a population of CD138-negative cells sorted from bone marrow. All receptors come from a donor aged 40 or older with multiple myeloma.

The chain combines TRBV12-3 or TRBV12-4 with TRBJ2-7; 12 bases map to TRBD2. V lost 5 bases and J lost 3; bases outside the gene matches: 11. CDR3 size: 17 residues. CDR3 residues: CASSKIRTSGILYEQYF. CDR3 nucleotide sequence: TGTGCCAGCAGTAAAATCAGGACTAGCGGGATCCTCTACGAGCAGTACTTC.

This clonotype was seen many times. CDR3 sequence (DNA): TGTGCCAGTACCCCGGTGGGGACCGGGGCCAACGTCCTGACTTTC. Protein: CASTPVGTGANVLTF. This sequence joins TRBV19 and TRBJ2-6, with D perhaps being TRBD1 or TRBD2 (5 bases each). This CDR3 is built from 15 residues. Trimming took off 7 bases at V and 4 bases at J, with 14 bases between the two ends. Germline CDR1 and CDR2: LNHDA and SQIVND (reference sequence).

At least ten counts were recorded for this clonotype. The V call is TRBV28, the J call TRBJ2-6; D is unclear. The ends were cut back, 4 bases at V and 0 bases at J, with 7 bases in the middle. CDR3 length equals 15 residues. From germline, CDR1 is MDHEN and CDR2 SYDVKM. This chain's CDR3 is CASSSSHSGANVLTF. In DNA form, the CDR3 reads TGTGCCAGCAGTTCTTCTCACTCTGGGGCCAACGTCCTGACTTTC.

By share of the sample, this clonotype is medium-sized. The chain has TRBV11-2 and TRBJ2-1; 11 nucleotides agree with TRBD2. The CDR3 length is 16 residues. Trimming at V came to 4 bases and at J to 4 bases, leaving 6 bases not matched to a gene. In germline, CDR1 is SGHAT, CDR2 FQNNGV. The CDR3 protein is CASSSTSGALYNEQFF. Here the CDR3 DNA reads TGTGCCAGCAGCTCGACTAGCGGGGCTTTATACAATGAGCAGTTCTTC.

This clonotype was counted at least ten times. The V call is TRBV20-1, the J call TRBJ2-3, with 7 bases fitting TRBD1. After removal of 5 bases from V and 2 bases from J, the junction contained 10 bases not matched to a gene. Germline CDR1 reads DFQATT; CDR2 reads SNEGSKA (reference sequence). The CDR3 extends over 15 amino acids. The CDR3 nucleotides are TGCAGTGCTGAAAAGCGTGAGGGGGCCACAGATACGCAGTATTTT. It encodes CSAEKREGATDTQYF.

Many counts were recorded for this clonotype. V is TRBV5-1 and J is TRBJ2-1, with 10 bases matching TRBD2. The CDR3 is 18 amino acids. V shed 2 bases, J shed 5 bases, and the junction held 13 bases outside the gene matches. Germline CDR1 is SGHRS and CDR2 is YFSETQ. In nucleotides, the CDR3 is TGCGCCAGCAGCTTCCGTACGTCTAGCGGGAGTTTGAACAATGAGCAGTTCTTC. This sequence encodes CASSFRTSSGSLNNEQFF.

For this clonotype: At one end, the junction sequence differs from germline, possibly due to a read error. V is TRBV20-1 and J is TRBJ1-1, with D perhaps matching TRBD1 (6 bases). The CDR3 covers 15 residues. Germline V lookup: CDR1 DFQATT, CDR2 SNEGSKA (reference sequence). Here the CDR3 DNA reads TGCAGTGCTAGGAAAAGGGGGTTTTCGAACGCTGAAGCTTTCTTT. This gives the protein CSARKRGFSNAEAFF.

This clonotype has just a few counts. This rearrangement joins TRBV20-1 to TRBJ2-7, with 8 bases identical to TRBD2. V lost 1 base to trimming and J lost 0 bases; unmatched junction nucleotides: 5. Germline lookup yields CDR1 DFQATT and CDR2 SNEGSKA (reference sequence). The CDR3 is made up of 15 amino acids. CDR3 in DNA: TGCAGTGCTAGAGCTGGTAGCGGGATCTCCTACGAGCAGTACTTC. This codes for CSARAGSGISYEQYF.